This passage covers 31 T cell receptor beta chains from one sample sequenced in a study of cytomegalovirus exposure and HLA in healthy donors. The PCR had 60 Vbeta and 13 Jbeta primers. Sequenced by immunoSEQ multiplex PCR; TCRdb stores in-frame clones only, minus some. The data show some 180,000 clones, 75% to 85% seen once. Sequenced input: PBMCs. These receptors were taken from a woman in her fifties or sixties in good health and CMV-seronegative.

The gene calls are TRBV7-2 and TRBJ2-1; weak D call: TRBD1 (6 bases). This CDR3 has 13 residues. Trimming pared 5 bases from V and 6 bases from J, leaving 11 bases between. In germline, CDR1 is SGHTA, CDR2 FQGNSA. The CDR3 DNA sequence: TGTGCCAGCAGCAAAGGGACACCCAATGAGCAGTTCTTC. This translates into CASSKGTPNEQFF.

This clone was counted between two and nine times. The rearrangement links TRBV11-3 to TRBJ1-2, with 7 bases aligning to TRBD1. This CDR3 spans 16 amino acids. V gave up 1 base and J gave up 6 bases; unmatched junction bases: 11. The V gene's germline CDR1 is SGHNT and CDR2 YENEEA. CDR3 DNA: TGTGCCAGCAGCTTAGTTCACGGGACAGTGGCAGATGGCTACACCTTC. It codes for CASSLVHGTVADGYTF.

The CDR3 here is CASSPGGSGANVLTF. CDR3 in DNA: TGTGCCAGCAGCCCGGGAGGCTCTGGGGCCAACGTCCTGACTTTC. The rearrangement uses TRBV7-9 and TRBJ2-6; 7 positions agree with TRBD2. CDR1 and CDR2 (germline): SEHNR, FQNEAQ (reference sequence). V shed 5 bases and J 0 bases; nucleotides not matched to a gene: 1. There are 15 residues in the CDR3.

V and J are TRBV27 and TRBJ1-2, with 9 bases matching TRBD1. There are 13 residues in the CDR3. V lost 6 bases, J lost 6 bases, and 5 bases stayed unmatched. Germline CDR1 reads MNHEY; CDR2 reads SMNVEV (reference sequence). The CDR3 protein is CASSFGTGNGYTF. Here the CDR3 DNA reads TGTGCCAGCAGCTTCGGGACAGGGAATGGCTACACCTTC.

The J gene is TRBJ1-1, the V gene TRBV6-5, with D hard to call. Per germline, CDR1 MNHEY and CDR2 SVGAGI. Trimming took off 5 bases at V and 4 bases at J, with 17 bases between the two ends. CDR3 size: 15 residues. The CDR3, as DNA: TGTGCCAGCAGTCGAGTAGCGGCTACAAGCACTGAAGCTTTCTTT. It encodes CASSRVAATSTEAFF.

The rearrangement joins TRBV28 to TRBJ2-3; D is perhaps TRBD2 (6 bases). The germline V gene has CDR1 MDHEN and CDR2 SYDVKM. Trimming shortened V by 1 base and J by 6 bases, and 14 bases separated the two germline ends. The CDR3 is 15 residues long. The CDR3 DNA sequence: TGTGCCAGCAGTTTATTGGAGGGAACTGGGGATACGCAGTATTTT. Translating gives CASSLLEGTGDTQYF.

The V and J genes are TRBV9 and TRBJ2-3; perhaps TRBD1 as D (8 bases). Trimming removed 4 bases from V and 1 base from J, with 16 bases in between. The CDR3 is made up of 16 amino acids. Germline V gene lookup returns CDR1 SGDLS and CDR2 YYNGEE. CDR3 loop: CASSPGGGSGTDTQYF. Written as DNA, the CDR3 is TGTGCCAGCAGCCCAGGGGGCGGGAGTGGCACAGATACGCAGTATTTT.

This chain connects TRBV15 to TRBJ2-4; 7 bases fit TRBD1. Germline V CDR1 and CDR2: LNHNV, YYDKDF (reference sequence). The CDR3 sequence is 20 residues long. J lost 0 bases, V lost 5 bases, and 19 bases had no gene match. The CDR3 reads CATSPIGRDRVNLAKNIQYF. CDR3 DNA sequence: TGTGCCACCAGCCCAATTGGCCGGGACAGAGTTAATCTAGCCAAAAACATTCAGTACTTC.

CDR3: CASSRNNQETQYF. The CDR3 bases are TGTGCCAGTAGTAGAAACAACCAAGAGACCCAGTACTTC. This sequence joins TRBV19 and TRBJ2-5; D unresolved. V was trimmed by 4 bases and J by 0 bases, leaving 6 bases between them. The CDR3 has 13 residues. Looked up from germline, CDR1 is LNHDA and CDR2 is SQIVND (reference sequence).

The V call is TRBV28, the J call TRBJ1-1, with D hard to call. Germline V gene sequence: CDR1 MDHEN, CDR2 SYDVKM. The V gene lost 2 bases and the J gene lost 4 bases, with 14 bases spanning the gap. The CDR3 loop spans 15 amino acids. The CDR3 nucleotides are TGTGCCAGCAGTTTACCCTCGGCGCGGCCCACTGAAGCTTTCTTT. It encodes CASSLPSARPTEAFF.

The chain couples TRBV18 to TRBJ2-5; D remains unclear. The DNA end is a closer match to TRBJ2-7, so the J assignment may be wrong. This CDR3 contains 13 residues. Germline V gene lookup returns CDR1 KGHSH and CDR2 LQKENI. Written as DNA, the CDR3 is TGTGCCAGCTCACCCAGAGACACCTACGAGCAGTACTTC. Its protein product is CASSPRDTYEQYF.

This rearrangement joins TRBV7-2 to TRBJ1-2; 7 positions agree with TRBD1. Germline-derived CDR1 and CDR2 are SGHTA and FQGNSA. V gave up 6 bases and J gave up 5 bases; unmatched junction bases: 6. The CDR3 length is 13 residues. Here the CDR3 reads CASSFEGAYGYTF. DNA for the CDR3: TGTGCCAGCAGTTTTGAGGGGGCTTATGGCTACACCTTC.

The chain links TRBV5-1 to TRBJ2-1; D not resolved. CDR1 is SGHRS, CDR2 YFSETQ, per germline. This CDR3 comprises 16 residues. The V gene lost 3 bases and the J gene lost 5 bases, with 18 bases spanning the gap. The CDR3 loop reads CASSSRTHRLNNEQFF. In nucleotides, the CDR3 is TGCGCCAGCAGCTCACGTACACACCGTCTCAACAATGAGCAGTTCTTC.

CDR3 sequence: CASSFNNSPLHF. The CDR3 nucleotides are TGTGCCAGCAGTTTTAATAATTCACCCCTCCACTTT. The chain uses TRBV27 and TRBJ1-6; D unresolved. Between the trimmed V and J ends, which lost 3 bases and 5 bases, there was a span of 2 bases. Germline V gene lookup returns CDR1 MNHEY and CDR2 SMNVEV (reference sequence). This CDR3 is 12 amino acids long.

CDR3 residues: CASSPRTGDYEQYF. In DNA, the CDR3 is TGTGCCAGCTCACCTCGGACAGGGGACTACGAGCAGTACTTC. The chain recombines TRBV18 with TRBJ2-7; TRBD1 aligns across 9 bases. Germline CDR1 reads KGHSH; CDR2 reads LQKENI. CDR3 length: 14 amino acids. The V gene end was trimmed by 3 bases and the J gene end by 3 bases; junction bases not matched to a gene: 3.

V usage is TRBV5-1 and J usage is TRBJ1-2; 7 nucleotides align to TRBD1. The germline V gene has CDR1 SGHRS and CDR2 YFSETQ. V was pared by 4 bases and J by 4 bases, with 4 bases of the junction left unmatched. There are 13 residues in the CDR3. The CDR3 DNA sequence: TGCGCCAGCAGCCAGGGACAGAGCTATGGCTACACCTTC. Translation: CASSQGQSYGYTF.

The V call is TRBV27, the J call TRBJ2-5; perhaps TRBD2 as D (6 bases). Per the germline V gene, CDR1 is MNHEY and CDR2 is SMNVEV (reference sequence). The CDR3 contains 14 residues. Trimming cost V 5 bases and J 0 bases, with 10 bases left between them. The DNA for the CDR3 is TGTGCCAGCAGTAGTGGGGGGTACCAAGAGACCCAGTACTTC. Protein sequence: CASSSGGYQETQYF.

This clone was recorded once. CDR3 DNA sequence: TGTGCCAGCAGTGATATCCCGCAGGCCCTTCAGCCCCAGCATTTT. Its protein product is CASSDIPQALQPQHF. The chain links TRBV6-1 to TRBJ1-5; unclear D gene. The V end was cut by 3 bases, the J end by 6 bases, with 15 bases between. The CDR3 is 15 residues long. Germline V gene data show CDR1 as MNHNS and CDR2 as SASEGT.

V usage is TRBV5-6 and J usage is TRBJ2-2, with D perhaps matching TRBD1 (6 bases). The germline V gene has CDR1 SGHDT and CDR2 YYEEEE. This CDR3 region has 14 residues. Deletions cut 1 base from V and 6 bases from J, with 10 bases between. The CDR3 protein is CASSLPGDAGELFF. The CDR3 DNA sequence: TGTGCCAGCAGCTTGCCAGGGGATGCCGGGGAGCTGTTTTTT. Supplemented by reference TRBV5-6 and TRBJ2-2, the full variable domain reads DAGVTQSPTHLIKTRGQQVTLRCSPKSGHDTVSWYQQALGQGPQFIFQYYEEEERQRGNFPDRFSGHQFPNYSSELNVNALLLGDSALYLCASSLPGDAGELFFGEGSRLTVL.

CDR3 protein: CASSQGDRQTGSYEQYF. DNA of the CDR3: TGTGCCAGCAGCCAAGGCGACAGGCAAACCGGCTCCTACGAGCAGTACTTC. The chain recombines TRBV4-2 with TRBJ2-7, with a possible D match to TRBD1 (6 bases). Trimming removed 1 base from V and 0 bases from J, with 16 bases in between. The CDR3 is 17 residues long. Germline-derived CDR1 and CDR2 are LGHNA and YNFKEQ.

With regard to this clone: This sample also contains other DNA sequences that code for the same CDR3. The chain employs TRBV29-1 and TRBJ2-1, with 9 bases lining up with TRBD2. This CDR3 has 14 residues. Looked up from germline, CDR1 is SQVTM and CDR2 is ANQGSEA. The trim removed 5 bases at V and 4 bases at J, leaving 6 bases unmatched. This CDR3 is CSVLAGVRYNEQFF. CDR3 nucleotides: TGCAGCGTTTTAGCGGGAGTCAGGTACAATGAGCAGTTCTTC.

The rearrangement joins TRBV7-2 to TRBJ2-1, with D perhaps TRBD2 (6 bases). Per the germline V gene, CDR1 is SGHTA and CDR2 is FQGNSA. Trimming removed 7 bases at V and 2 bases at J, with 15 bases between. This CDR3 contains 15 residues. The chain's CDR3 is CASIGRDFAYNEQFF. The CDR3 DNA follows: TGTGCCAGCATCGGAAGGGACTTCGCCTACAATGAGCAGTTCTTC.

CDR3 protein: CASSFSGRSNQPQHF. The CDR3 nucleotides are TGTGCCAGCAGCTTCTCGGGTAGAAGCAATCAGCCCCAGCATTTT. The rearrangement uses TRBV5-8 and TRBJ1-5, with D unresolved. Germline CDR1 and CDR2: SGHTS and YDEGEE. The CDR3 loop spans 15 amino acids. Trimming left V 2 bases short and J 1 base short, with 10 bases between.

A single count supports this clone. V gene TRBV25-1 combines with J gene TRBJ2-1; the match to TRBD2 covers 12 bases. Unmatched junction bases numbered 14, after V lost 4 bases and J lost 10 bases. Germline assignment: CDR1 MGHDK and CDR2 SYGVNS. The CDR3 has 17 residues. As DNA, the CDR3 is TGTGCCAGCAGTGCTTTAACCCTAGCGGGAGGGCCAGAGGAGCAGTTCTTC. It translates to CASSALTLAGGPEEQFF.

This clone was counted a single time. The V call is TRBV6-1, the J call TRBJ2-1, with D perhaps TRBD2 (6 bases). This CDR3 comprises 17 residues. Germline CDR1 and CDR2: MNHNS and SASEGT. V shed 6 bases and J shed 6 bases, with 24 bases lying between them. The CDR3 DNA is TGTGCCAGCAGCGAATTCGCCCGAAACTTAGCGGTCAATGAGCAGTTCTTC. Translation gives CASSEFARNLAVNEQFF.

This chain joins TRBV5-5 and TRBJ1-3; D uncertain. CDR1 is SGHKS, CDR2 YYEKEE, per germline (reference sequence). This CDR3 is 15 amino acids long. The germline V and J ends were trimmed by 2 bases and 6 bases, with 15 bases remaining between them. The CDR3, as DNA: TGTGCCAGCAGCTTAACAGTCCTCTCGGCAAACACCATATATTTT. Protein: CASSLTVLSANTIYF.

The chain links TRBV30 to TRBJ2-1; D gene uncertain. V was shortened by 0 bases and J by 5 bases, with 8 bases between the two germline ends. The germline CDR1 and CDR2 sequences are GTSNPN and SVGIG (reference sequence). This CDR3 is 13 amino acids long. The CDR3: CAWSVVPDNEQFF. CDR3 nucleotide sequence: TGTGCCTGGAGTGTAGTCCCGGACAATGAGCAGTTCTTC. The variable domain in full, with the rest retrieved from reference TRBV30 and TRBJ2-1, is SQTIHQWPATLVQPVGSPLSLECTVEGTSNPNLYWYRQAAGRGLQLLFYSVGIGQISSEVPQNLSASRPQDRQFILSSKKLLLSDSGFYLCAWSVVPDNEQFFGPGTRLTVL.

The chain has TRBV6-4 and TRBJ2-3; 10 bases fit TRBD2. Germline V gene lookup returns CDR1 MRHNA and CDR2 SNTAGT. J gave up 3 bases and V 5 bases, and 5 bases lay outside the gene matches. This CDR3 is 15 amino acids long. CDR3 coding DNA: TGTGCCAGCAGTATAGCGGGAGGCTCAACAGATACGCAGTATTTT. It yields the protein CASSIAGGSTDTQYF.

The chain carries TRBV6-5 and TRBJ1-1, with D uncertain. Per the germline V gene, CDR1 is MNHEY and CDR2 is SVGAGI. V lost 0 bases, J lost 4 bases, and 15 bases lay in between. The CDR3 sequence is 16 residues long. The CDR3 DNA reads TGTGCCAGCAGTTACTCGGCGGTGGCAATTTCCACTGAAGCTTTCTTT. This encodes CASSYSAVAISTEAFF.

This clone has just one count. The chain is built from TRBV4-2 and TRBJ1-4; D uncertain. Germline V gene sequence: CDR1 LGHNA, CDR2 YNFKEQ. Trimming took off 0 bases at V and 5 bases at J, with 13 bases between the two ends. The CDR3 length is 16 residues. The CDR3, as DNA: TGTGCCAGCAGCCAAGACGCCGATTCCCGGAATGAAAAACTGTTTTTT. Encoded protein: CASSQDADSRNEKLFF.

This clone was seen once. The rearrangement joins TRBV18 to TRBJ2-1; TRBD2 matches at 10 bases. CDR1 and CDR2 from the germline V gene are KGHSH and LQKENI. The CDR3 has 16 amino acids. V lost 4 bases to trimming and J lost 5 bases; unmatched junction nucleotides: 8. Here the CDR3 DNA reads TGTGCCAGCTCACAACGGACTAGCGGATTAAACAATGAGCAGTTCTTC. It translates to CASSQRTSGLNNEQFF.